This T cell receptor beta chain comes out of a study of T cell repertoires in ileal Crohn's disease (dated by TCRdb to about 2019). General notes on the study: Median disease duration was around 7.9 years, and around 40% of patients were identified as active smokers at the time of surgery. The study sequenced about 150 mucosal samples from 57 patients, taken at several locations on the surgical specimen and at postoperative endoscopy. A Rutgeerts score above i0 was used to define endoscopic postoperative recurrence. Biopsies taken from the proximal margin of the surgical specimen made up the MI samples. Roughly 540 nanograms of biopsy DNA per sample were submitted for commercial TCRB immunosequencing. A prospective multicentre cohort supplied the 50 or so Crohn's disease patients whose TCR repertoires were analysed. The study was conducted in parallel with a multicentre cohort built to find predictors of early endoscopic recurrence after ileocolonic resection. Every patient underwent surgery because of a complication, which was stricturing disease in roughly 60% and penetrating disease in around 39%. About half of the patients received postoperative therapy: about a dozen received thiopurines and 15 to 20 received anti-TNF agents. General conclusions and limits of the study: Mucosal CD4 and CD8 T cells were sorted and sequenced only in a subgroup of patients, whose size was not stated. Compared with CD4 T cells, sorted CD8 T cells contained more high-frequency clones, which suggests that the mucosal expansions were mostly CD8. Endoscopic recurrence was linked to a higher percentage of high-frequency clones at surgery, and recurrence occurred in every patient whose clonality exceeded 26.8% (18/57). A significantly higher proportion of clonal expansions was observed in active smokers at surgery than in non-smokers (approximately 26% vs 17%, p=0.02).

As regards this clone: Its antigen is still unknown. Base qualities were left out, and no much larger clone turns up one base away.

In light of the paper, this sample's time point label describes: proximal margin of the surgical specimen (macroscopically non-inflamed). Adults with ileal or ileocolonic Crohn's disease and an indication for ileocolonic resection were eligible for inclusion. Whole ileal mucosal biopsies were stored frozen at -80°C before DNA extraction. Genomic DNA was extracted from frozen whole biopsies with a TRizol-based method and quantified on a NanoDrop 2000 spectrophotometer. Taken from the germline V gene (reference sequence), the CDR1 and CDR2 loops are LNHDA and SQIVND. The CDR3 measures 15 amino acids from cysteine to phenylalanine. The only DNA kept is the CDR3, 45 bases in frame from the first base. The junction shows trimming of 3 bases on V and 2 bases on J, plus 11 bases between the germline ends. The receptor library was made with the immunoSEQ multiplex PCR assay. Adaptive Biotechnology amplified the CDR3 regions from genomic DNA with a two-step multiplex PCR designed to control amplification bias. Primers for every V and J gene segment were used in the first PCR, and barcodes and Illumina adapters were added in the second PCR. CDR3 libraries were sequenced using an Illumina instrument. The study's processing was this. The analysis drew on both the pipelines supplied by the vendor and custom analysis of the raw data in R/Bioconductor running R version 3.3.0. Clonality, which ranges from 0 to 1, was calculated as the inverse of the normalised Shannon entropy across all productive clones. High-frequency clones were defined as the share of the repertoire taken up by the top 100 clones, keeping only clones that passed a 95% confidence test. Repertoire diversity was measured with the Simpson index, and overlap between samples was measured with the Morisita-Horn index. TCRdb's version of the immuneACCESS table is confined to in-frame rearrangements and falls short of the full clone set. An unresolved V gene accounts for under half of the shortfall where checked; the remainder is of unknown origin. V and J calls and clone size follow that table, whereas D and trimming were derived from the DNA. The sample records roughly 3,200 clones, 55% to 75% of which are singletons. The ten largest clonotypes hold more than 20% of the sample.

The rearranged segments are TRBV19 and TRBJ1-3, with no reliable assignment of the D segment. Sequencing was done on a sample of ileal tissue. This sequence was found in an adult with Crohn's disease. The CDR3 protein: CASSMFGPTGNTIYF. The nucleotide sequence reads TGTGCCAGTAGTATGTTCGGGCCAACTGGAAACACCATATATTTT. Full variable domain (CDR3 extended with the reference TRBV19 and TRBJ1-3 proteins): DGGITQSPKYLFRKEGQNVTLSCEQNLNHDAMYWYRQDPGQGLRLIYYSQIVNDFQKGDIAEGYSVSREKKESFPLTVTSAQKNPTAFYLCASSMFGPTGNTIYFGEGSWLTVV.